The subject of this entry is one TCR beta chain. What it binds is not known. The PCR employed 60 Vbeta primers together with 13 Jbeta primers. The repertoire was sequenced with immunoSEQ multiplex PCR; TCRdb's copy has only in-frame clones and lacks some. The sample holds 200,000 to 300,000 clones, just under 80% seen once. Trimming left V 5 bases short and J 4 bases short, with 15 bases between. The CDR3 runs to 16 residues. The germline gives CDR1 MRHNA, CDR2 SNTAGT. This entry comes from a study of cytomegalovirus exposure and HLA in healthy donors. Study results and caveats: Later, TCR association rates were found to vary by HLA locus, highest for DRB1 and lowest for HLA-C. Associated with cytomegalovirus, according to the listing, were 150 to 200 TCR beta chains. From TCR beta sequences, most subjects' HLA-A and HLA-B alleles were reportedly predicted accurately. In an earlier analysis, most TCR beta V segments were productive about 90% or about 30% of the time.

This TCR was recovered from a boy under 18 in good health and CMV-seronegative. The sequenced sample consisted of PBMCs. The V and J genes are TRBV6-4 and TRBJ2-6, with D possibly TRBD1 on 6 matching bases. The CDR3 nucleotides read TGTGCCAGCAGTCCCGTGGGGGCGGACGGGGCCAACGTCCTGACTTTC. Protein: CASSPVGADGANVLTF.